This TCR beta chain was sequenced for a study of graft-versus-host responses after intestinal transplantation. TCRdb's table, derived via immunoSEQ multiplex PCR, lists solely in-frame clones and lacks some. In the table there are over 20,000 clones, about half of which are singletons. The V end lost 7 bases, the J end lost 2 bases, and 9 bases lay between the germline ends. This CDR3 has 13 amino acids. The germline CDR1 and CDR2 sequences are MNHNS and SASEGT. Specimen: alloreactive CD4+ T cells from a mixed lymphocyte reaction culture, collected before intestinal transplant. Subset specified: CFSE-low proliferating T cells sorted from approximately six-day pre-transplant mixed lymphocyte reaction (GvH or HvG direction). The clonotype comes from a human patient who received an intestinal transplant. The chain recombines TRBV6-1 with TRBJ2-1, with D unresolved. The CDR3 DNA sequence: TGTGCCAGCATCAGGCAAACCTACAATGAGCAGTTCTTC. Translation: CASIRQTYNEQFF.